This T cell receptor beta chain appears in the sequencing data of a study of immunodeficiency (dated by TCRdb to between 2018 and 2021). Context from the whole study: Repertoire analysis was performed to search for VDJ recombination defects and oligoclonality. The research as a whole found: Severe oligoclonality, as judged by top-100 and total clonotype frequencies, was observed in patient CD8+ T cells but not in patient CD4+ T cells. Entropy comparisons showed n=3 (open circles) for patients versus healthy controls; a thymic development effect was only suggested as possible. Relative to control CD8+ T cells, CD8+ T cells from patients had restricted TRB V-J pairing and a lower productive entropy.

Genomic DNA was isolated using the QIAamp DNA Blood Mini Kit and then sent out for immunoSEQ repertoire analysis. CDR3 regions were amplified by multiplex PCR from a standard quantity of genomic DNA template. An Illumina platform was used to sequence the PCR products. Per the authors' processing: Sequences were mapped to a reference, using V, D and J gene definitions from IMGT. Closely related sequences were merged by a nearest-neighbor clustering algorithm so that PCR and sequencing errors were removed. V, D and J usage was examined in productive unique and total sequences using ImmunoSEQ Analyzer tools along with R version 3.6.1. TCRdb holds this immuneACCESS table with in-frame rearrangements only. Some clones are missing; in checked studies, unresolved V genes explain under half, and the rest has no known cause. V and J calls and clone size are as listed in that table; D and trimming were resolved from the DNA. Within this sample are 3,400 or so clones, with around 91% of them counted one time only. Of the sample, 12% is held by the ten largest clones.

As to this clone: The antigen it binds to is not known. No base quality values were provided; no much bigger clone lies one nucleotide off.

Trimming takes 6 bases off V and 6 bases off J; junction bases not matched to a gene: 4. Its CDR3 holds 14 amino acids, cysteine through phenylalanine. Of all the DNA, just the CDR3 is kept, 42 bases in frame from base 1. Sequences MDHEN (CDR1) and SYDVKM (CDR2) are obtained from the germline V gene. CD3+CD8+ T cells were sorted from fresh PBMCs before TCR sequencing. The specimen was CD8+ T cells from blood. The receptor chain draws on TRBV28 and TRBJ2-1; 11 junctional bases match TRBD2. The sequence was collected from a human donor in good health. The bases are TGTGCCAGCAGATTACTAGCGGGAGTCAATGAGCAGTTCTTC. Its translation is CASRLLAGVNEQFF. The variable domain in full, with residues beyond the CDR3 obtained from the reference TRBV28 and TRBJ2-1 genes, is DVKVTQSSRYLVKRTGEKVFLECVQDMDHENMFWYRQDPGLGLRLIYFSYDVKMKEKGDIPEGYSVSREKKERFSLILESASTNQTSMYLCASRLLAGVNEQFFGPGTRLTVL.